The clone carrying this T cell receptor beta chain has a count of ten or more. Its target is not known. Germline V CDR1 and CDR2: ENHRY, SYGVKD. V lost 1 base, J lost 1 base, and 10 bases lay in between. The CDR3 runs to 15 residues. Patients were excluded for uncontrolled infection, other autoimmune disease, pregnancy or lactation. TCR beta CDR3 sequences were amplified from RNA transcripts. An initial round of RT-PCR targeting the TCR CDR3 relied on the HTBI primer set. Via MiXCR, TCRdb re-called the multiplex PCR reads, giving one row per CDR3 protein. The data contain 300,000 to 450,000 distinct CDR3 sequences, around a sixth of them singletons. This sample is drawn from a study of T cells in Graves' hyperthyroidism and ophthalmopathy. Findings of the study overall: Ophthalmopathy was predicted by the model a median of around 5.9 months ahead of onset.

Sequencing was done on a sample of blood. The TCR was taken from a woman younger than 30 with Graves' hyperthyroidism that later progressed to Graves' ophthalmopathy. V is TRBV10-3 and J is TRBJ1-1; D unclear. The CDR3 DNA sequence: TGTGCCATCAGTGAGTGGGAGGTACAGAACACTGAAGCTTTCTTT. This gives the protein CAISEWEVQNTEAFF.